Sequencing of this T cell receptor beta chain was carried out in a study of T-cell reconstitution after alpha-beta-depleted transplantation in children. Findings and caveats of the study: At one year after transplant, newly produced T cells mostly accounted for T-cell counts and diversity.

Preparation of the TCRbeta library was carried out with unique molecular identifiers. TCRdb fed the PCR reads into MiXCR, producing one record per CDR3 protein. The sample has around 440,000 distinct CDR3 sequences, roughly 17% seen once. The CDR3 is made up of 16 amino acids. This clonotype was picked up one time. Its antigen is not identified. The chain has TRBV21-1 and TRBJ1-2; the table gives TRBD1 as D, unverified against the DNA. TRBV21-1 is assigned pseudogene status. The sequence was obtained from a boy under three years old who had a stem cell transplant for Wiskott-Aldrich syndrome, so the T cells may come from the graft donor. The source was PBMCs, mostly from graft donor cells, collected 360 days after TCRalphabeta/CD19-depleted stem cell transplant. Here the CDR3 reads CASRNRWTSPNYGYTF. The CDR3 nucleotides read TGTGCCAGCAGAAATCGTTGGACATCCCCTAACTATGGCTACACCTTC.